This TCR beta chain was profiled in a study of cytomegalovirus exposure and HLA in healthy donors. General observations from the study: The listing of 150 to 200 TCR beta chains classed them as cytomegalovirus-associated.

This CDR3 has 12 residues. The study ran its PCR with 60 Vbeta and 13 Jbeta primers. Sequencing was performed with immunoSEQ multiplex PCR; in TCRdb, only in-frame clones are kept and a portion is missing. In the table there are roughly 100,000 clones, approximately 83% of which are singletons. A word on this clone: As yet, its antigen is unknown.

V usage is TRBV21-1 and J usage is TRBJ1-2. TRBV21-1 is annotated as a pseudogene. The TCR was taken from a man between 18 and 35 years old in good health and CMV-seronegative. Sequencing was done on a sample of PBMCs. This CDR3 is CASMSPNYGYTF. The CDR3, as DNA: TGTGCCAGCATGAGCCCTAACTATGGCTACACCTTC.